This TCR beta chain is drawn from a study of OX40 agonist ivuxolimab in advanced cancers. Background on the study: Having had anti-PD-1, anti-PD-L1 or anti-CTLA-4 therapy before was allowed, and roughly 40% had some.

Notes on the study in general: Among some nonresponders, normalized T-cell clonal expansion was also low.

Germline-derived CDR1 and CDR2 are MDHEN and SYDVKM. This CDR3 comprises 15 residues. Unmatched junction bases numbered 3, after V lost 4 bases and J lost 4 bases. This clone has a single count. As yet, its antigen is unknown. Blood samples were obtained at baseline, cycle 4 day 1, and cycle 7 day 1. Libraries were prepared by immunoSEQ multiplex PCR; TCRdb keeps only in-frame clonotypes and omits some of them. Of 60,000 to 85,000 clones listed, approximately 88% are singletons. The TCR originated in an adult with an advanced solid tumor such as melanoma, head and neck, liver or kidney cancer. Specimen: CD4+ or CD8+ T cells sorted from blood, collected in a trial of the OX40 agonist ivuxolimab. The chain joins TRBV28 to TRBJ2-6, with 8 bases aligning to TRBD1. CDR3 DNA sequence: TGTGCCAGCAGTTCCCAGGGGGCCGGGGCCAACGTCCTGACTTTC. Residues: CASSSQGAGANVLTF.